This T cell receptor (beta chain) came from a study of blood T cell repertoires in COVID-19. The CDR3 is 17 amino acids. V lost 4 bases to trimming and J lost 2 bases; unmatched junction nucleotides: 7. Germline-derived CDR1 and CDR2 are LNHDA and SQIVND (reference sequence). Some clones are missing from TCRdb's copy, which holds only in-frame ones; the method was immunoSEQ multiplex PCR. In the table there are 300,000 to 450,000 clones, about 90% of which are singletons. The source material was PBMCs or T cells enriched from blood (not recorded which). The gene calls are TRBV19 and TRBJ2-3; 12 nucleotides align to TRBD1. The TCR was taken from a woman younger than 45 who had recovered from COVID-19. The chain's CDR3 is CASSTLPGQGATDTQYF. CDR3 DNA: TGTGCCAGTAGTACGCTTCCGGGACAGGGGGCCACAGATACGCAGTATTTT.